This section outlines one T cell receptor beta chain sequence together with its context. The antigen remains undetermined. The identical CDR3 is also encoded by other nucleotide sequences in the sample. These data are taken from a study of T cell responses to AZD1222 COVID-19 vaccine. In the study overall: Researchers grouped second doses given at about 4 or about 12 weeks into one pool.

Study-wide points: Spike-wide coverage was observed for vaccine-associated CD4 TCRs, with dominant responses at 160-218 and 743-854. It should be noted that donors were predominantly white British and more often female, and clonal diversity was possibly underestimated. No repertoire was sampled before or during the peak T cell response, only after it.

There are 14 residues in the CDR3. Losses at the gene ends were 3 bases for V and 7 bases for J; bases not matched to a gene: 7. CDR1 GTSNPN and CDR2 SVGIG come from the germline V gene (reference sequence). The assay was immunoSEQ multiplex PCR, and TCRdb's table has in-frame clones only and misses some. Of about 180,000 clones in the sample, more than 80% are singletons; the top ten hold roughly 2.5%. The sample here was peripheral blood, taken on day 0 of AZD1222 vaccination. This chain links TRBV30 with TRBJ1-5; 9 bases are shared with TRBD1. The source is an adult in good health. CDR3 region: CAWSPGQGGQPQHF. The CDR3 region has the DNA TGTGCCTGGAGCCCGGGACAGGGAGGGCAGCCCCAGCATTTT.